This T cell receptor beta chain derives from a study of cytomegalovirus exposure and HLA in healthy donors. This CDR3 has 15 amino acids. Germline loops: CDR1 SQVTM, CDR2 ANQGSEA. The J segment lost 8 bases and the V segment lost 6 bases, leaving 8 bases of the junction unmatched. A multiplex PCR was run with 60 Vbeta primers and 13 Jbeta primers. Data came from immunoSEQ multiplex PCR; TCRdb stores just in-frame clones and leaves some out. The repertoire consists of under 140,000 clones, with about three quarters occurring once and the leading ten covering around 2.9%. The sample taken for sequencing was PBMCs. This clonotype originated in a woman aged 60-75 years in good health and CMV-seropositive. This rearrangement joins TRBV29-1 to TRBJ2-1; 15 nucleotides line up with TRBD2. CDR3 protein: CSVWTSGRASHEQFF. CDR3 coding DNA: TGCAGCGTCTGGACTAGCGGGAGGGCCTCCCATGAGCAGTTCTTC.